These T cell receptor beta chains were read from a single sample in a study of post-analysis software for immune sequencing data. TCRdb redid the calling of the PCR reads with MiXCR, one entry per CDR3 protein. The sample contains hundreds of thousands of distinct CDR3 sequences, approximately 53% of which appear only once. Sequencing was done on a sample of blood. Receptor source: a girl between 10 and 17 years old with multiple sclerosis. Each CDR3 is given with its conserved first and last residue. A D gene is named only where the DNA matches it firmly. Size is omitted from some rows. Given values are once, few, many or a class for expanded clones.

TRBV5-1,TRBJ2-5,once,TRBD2,TGCGCCAGCAGCTTGGGGTCGACCGGACTAGGAGAGACCCAGTACTTC,CASSLGSTGLGETQYF
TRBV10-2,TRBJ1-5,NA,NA,TGCGCCAGCAGTGGACAGCCCCTAAAGAATCAGCCCCAGCATTTT,CASSGQPLKNQPQHF
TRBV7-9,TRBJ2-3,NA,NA,TGTGCCAGCAGCAGTCGGGGGTTCACAGATACGCAGTATTTT,CASSSRGFTDTQYF
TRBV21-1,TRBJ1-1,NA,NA,TGTGCCAGCAGCAAAGCATACAAAGTGGCTATCACTGAAGCTTTCTTT,CASSKAYKVAITEAFF
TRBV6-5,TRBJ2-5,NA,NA,TGTGCCAGCAGTTACAGGCAGGGCGGCGAAGAGACCCAGTACTTC,CASSYRQGGEETQYF
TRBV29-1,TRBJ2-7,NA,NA,TGCAGCGTCCTAATCGTCGACGAGCAGTACTTC,CSVLIVDEQYF
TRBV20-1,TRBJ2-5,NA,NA,TGCAGTGCTAGTCTAGGTGGGAGGCAAGAGACCCAGTACTTC,CSASLGGRQETQYF
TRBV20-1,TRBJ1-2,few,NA,TGCAGTGCTAGAGATGTGCGGCTTGGCTACACCTTC,CSARDVRLGYTF
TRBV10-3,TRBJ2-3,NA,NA,TGTGCCATCAGTGAATTACGGGGGGATACGCAGTATTTT,CAISELRGDTQYF
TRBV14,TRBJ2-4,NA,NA,TGTGCCAGCAGCCAAGAGACATTCAAAAACATTCAGTACTTC,CASSQETFKNIQYF
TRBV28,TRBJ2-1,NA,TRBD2,TGTGCCAGCAGTTTAAGTCTAGCGGGGGTCGATGAGCAGTTCTTC,CASSLSLAGVDEQFF
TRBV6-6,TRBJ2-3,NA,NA,TGTGCCAGCAGTTACAGGGGCGACACAGATACGCAGTATTTT,CASSYRGDTDTQYF
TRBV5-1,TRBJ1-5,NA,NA,TGCGCCAGCAGCTTGGTGGGGGGCAGGCCCCAGCATTTT,CASSLVGGRPQHF
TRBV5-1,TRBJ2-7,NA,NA,TGCGCCAGCAGCGTCGGGGGCTCCGAGCAGTACTTC,CASSVGGSEQYF
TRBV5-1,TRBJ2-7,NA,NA,TGCGCCAGCAGCTTGACCGGGGCCGTGGCCTACGAGCAGTACTTC,CASSLTGAVAYEQYF
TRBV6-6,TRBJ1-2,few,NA,TGTGCCAGCAACCAGGAGGGAGCTAACTATGGCTACACCTTC,CASNQEGANYGYTF
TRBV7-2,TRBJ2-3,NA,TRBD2,TGTGCCAGCAGCTTATCGCTGGCTAGCGGGCGAACAGATACGCAGTATTTT,CASSLSLASGRTDTQYF
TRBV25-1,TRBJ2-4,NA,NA,TGTGCCAGCAGTGAACAAAGGGGGGGTCTAGCCAAAAACATTCAGTACTTC,CASSEQRGGLAKNIQYF
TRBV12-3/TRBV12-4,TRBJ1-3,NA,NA,TGTGCCAGCAGTTACACAGATTATGTTGGCACCATATATTTT,CASSYTDYVGTIYF
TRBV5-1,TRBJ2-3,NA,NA,TGCGCCAGCAGCCTGGGACCGAAGACCACAGATACGCAGTATTTT,CASSLGPKTTDTQYF
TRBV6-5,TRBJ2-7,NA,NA,TGTGCCAGCAGTTACCCACAAGCAGGACGGTGGACTTCCTACGAGCAGTACTTC,CASSYPQAGRWTSYEQYF
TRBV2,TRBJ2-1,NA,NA,TGTGCCAGCAGTGTGGGCAGGTCAACCTACAATGAGCAGTTCTTC,CASSVGRSTYNEQFF
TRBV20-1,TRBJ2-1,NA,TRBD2,TGCAGTGCTAGAGATCTGGTGGGACTAGCGGGGGGGCCCTCCTACAATGAGCAGTTCTTC,CSARDLVGLAGGPSYNEQFF
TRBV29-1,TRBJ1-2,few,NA,TGCAGCGTTACAGCTAACTATGGCTACACCTTC,CSVTANYGYTF
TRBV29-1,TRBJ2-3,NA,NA,TGCAGCGTTGCCGGGGCCCTCACAGATACGCAGTATTTT,CSVAGALTDTQYF
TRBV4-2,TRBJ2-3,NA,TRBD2,TGTGCCAGCAGCCTTACAGCTAGCGGGGGATCCCTCACAGATACGCAGTATTTT,CASSLTASGGSLTDTQYF
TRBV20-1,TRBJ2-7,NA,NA,TGCAGTGCAAGTAGGGGTTACAATGAGCAGTACTTC,CSASRGYNEQYF
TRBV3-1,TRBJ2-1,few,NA,TGTGCCAGCAGCCAATTGGATCGGGATGAGCAGTTCTTC,CASSQLDRDEQFF
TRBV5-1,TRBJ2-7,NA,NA,TGCGCCAGCAGCTTGTGGGGCACCGGGAAGACCTACGAGCAGTACTTC,CASSLWGTGKTYEQYF
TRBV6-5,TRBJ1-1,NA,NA,TGTGCCAGCGGAGGAACAGGGACGAGGTACACTGAAGCTTTCTTT,CASGGTGTRYTEAFF
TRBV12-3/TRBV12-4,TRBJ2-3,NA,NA,TGTGCCACCGAGCCCCCCGGTGTGGGGGGTAGAGATACGCAGTATTTT,CATEPPGVGGRDTQYF
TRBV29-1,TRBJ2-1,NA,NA,TGCAGCGTGCCTACAGGGTACGATGAGCAGTTCTTC,CSVPTGYDEQFF
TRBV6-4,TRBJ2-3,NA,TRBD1,TGTGCCAGCAGTGACTCCCACACAGGGGGCGTCGGTACGCAGTATTTT,CASSDSHTGGVGTQYF
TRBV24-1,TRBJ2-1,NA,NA,TGTGCCACCAGTGACGCCCGGACAGCCTACAATGAGCAGTTCTTC,CATSDARTAYNEQFF
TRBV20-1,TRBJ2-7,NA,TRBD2,TGCAGTGCTCTAGCGGGAGGGGACTCCTACGAGCAGTACTTC,CSALAGGDSYEQYF
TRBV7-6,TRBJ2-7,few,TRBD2,TGTGCCAGCAGCCTCGGCGGGAGCTACAATGAGCAGTACTTC,CASSLGGSYNEQYF
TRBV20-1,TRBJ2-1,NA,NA,TGCAGTGCTAGAGATCCTAGCCCCACAGGATCCTACTACAATGAGCAGTTCTTC,CSARDPSPTGSYYNEQFF
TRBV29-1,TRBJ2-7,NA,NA,TGCAGCGCTGGGGCGTCCTACGAGCAGTACTTC,CSAGASYEQYF
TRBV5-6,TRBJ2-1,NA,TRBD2,TGTGCCAGCAGCTTGTCCGTGATAGCGGGCATAAATGAGCAGTTCTTC,CASSLSVIAGINEQFF
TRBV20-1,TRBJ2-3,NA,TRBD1,TGCAGTGCTCAACAGGGGGCGGCCACAGATACGCAGTATTTT,CSAQQGAATDTQYF
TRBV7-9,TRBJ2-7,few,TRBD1,TGTGCCAGCAGCCCTACAGGAGGGGACAGGGTTCGCGAGCAGTACTTC,CASSPTGGDRVREQYF